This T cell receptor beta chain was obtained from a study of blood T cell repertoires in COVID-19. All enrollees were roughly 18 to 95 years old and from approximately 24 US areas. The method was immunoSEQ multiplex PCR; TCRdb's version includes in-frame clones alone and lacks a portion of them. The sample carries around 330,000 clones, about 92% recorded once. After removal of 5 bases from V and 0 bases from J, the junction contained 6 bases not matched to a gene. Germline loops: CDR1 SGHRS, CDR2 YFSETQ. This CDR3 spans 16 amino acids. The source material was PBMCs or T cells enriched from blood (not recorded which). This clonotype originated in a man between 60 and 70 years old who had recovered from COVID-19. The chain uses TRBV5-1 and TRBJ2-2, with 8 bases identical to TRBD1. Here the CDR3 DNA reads TGCGCCAGCAGTTACAGGGGGTTCGCGAACACCGGGGAGCTGTTTTTT. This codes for CASSYRGFANTGELFF.